This TCR beta chain was documented in a study of cytomegalovirus exposure and HLA in healthy donors. The germline gives CDR1 PRHDT, CDR2 FYEKMQ (reference sequence). This CDR3 comprises 14 residues. The V and J ends lost 4 bases and 0 bases respectively, with 10 bases between them. The table came from immunoSEQ multiplex PCR; TCRdb's copy has only in-frame clones and leaves some out. This table holds 260,000 or so clones, over 75% found once. The rearrangement links TRBV13 to TRBJ2-7, with D tentatively TRBD2 (6 bases). The clonotype was recovered from a woman aged 18-29 years in good health and CMV-seronegative. Sequencing was carried out using PBMCs. This chain's CDR3 is CASSYSGFSYEQYF. The CDR3 DNA reads as TGTGCCAGCAGCTATAGCGGATTCTCCTACGAGCAGTACTTC.